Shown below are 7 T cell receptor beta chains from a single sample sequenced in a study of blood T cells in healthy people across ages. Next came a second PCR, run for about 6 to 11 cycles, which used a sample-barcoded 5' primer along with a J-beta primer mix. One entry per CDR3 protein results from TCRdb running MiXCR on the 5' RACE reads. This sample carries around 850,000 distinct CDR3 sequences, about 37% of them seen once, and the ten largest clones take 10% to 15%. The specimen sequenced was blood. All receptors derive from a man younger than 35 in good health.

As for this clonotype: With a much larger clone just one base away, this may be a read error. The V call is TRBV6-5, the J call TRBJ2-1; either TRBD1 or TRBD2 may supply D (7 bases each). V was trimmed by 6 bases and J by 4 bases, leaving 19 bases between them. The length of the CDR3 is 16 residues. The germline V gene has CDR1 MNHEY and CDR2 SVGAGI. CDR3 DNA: TGTGCCAGCAGCCCCCTTCAGGGGGGGAAATACAATGAGCAGTTCTTC. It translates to CASSPLQGGKYNEQFF.

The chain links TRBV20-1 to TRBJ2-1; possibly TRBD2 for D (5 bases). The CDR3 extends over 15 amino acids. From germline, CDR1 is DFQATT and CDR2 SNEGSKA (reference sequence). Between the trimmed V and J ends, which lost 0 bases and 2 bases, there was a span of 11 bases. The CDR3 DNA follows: TGCAGTGCTAGAGATACCGGGATGGCCTACAATGAGCAGTTCTTC. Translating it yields CSARDTGMAYNEQFF.

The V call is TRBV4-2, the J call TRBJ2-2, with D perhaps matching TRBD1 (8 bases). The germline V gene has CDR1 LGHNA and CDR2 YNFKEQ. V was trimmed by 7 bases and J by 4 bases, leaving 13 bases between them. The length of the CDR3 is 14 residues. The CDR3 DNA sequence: TGTGCCAGCACGGACAGGGAGGGCACCGGGGAGCTGTTTTTT. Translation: CASTDREGTGELFF.

Here the CDR3 DNA reads TGCGCCAGCAGCCAAGCCCTGGGAAGGGTAGGTACGGACGCTGAAGCTTTCTTT. Its translation: CASSQALGRVGTDAEAFF. V usage is TRBV4-1 and J usage is TRBJ1-1; D is unclear. The ends were cut back, 1 base at V and 6 bases at J, with 24 bases in the middle. This CDR3 has 18 amino acids. Per germline, CDR1 MGHRA and CDR2 YSYEKL.

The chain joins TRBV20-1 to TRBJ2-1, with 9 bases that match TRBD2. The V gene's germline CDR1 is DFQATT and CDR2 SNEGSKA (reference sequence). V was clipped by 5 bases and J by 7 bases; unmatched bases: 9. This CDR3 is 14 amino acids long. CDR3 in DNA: TGCAGTGCTCCCGCGGGGGGGCCCCAGAATGAGCAGTTCTTC. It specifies CSAPAGGPQNEQFF.

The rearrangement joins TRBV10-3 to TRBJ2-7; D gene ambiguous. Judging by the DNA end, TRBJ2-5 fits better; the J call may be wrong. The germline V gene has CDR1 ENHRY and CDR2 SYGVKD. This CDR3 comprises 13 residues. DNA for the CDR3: TGTGCCATCAGACCAGGTTTTACGGAGACCCAGTACTTC. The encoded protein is CAIRPGFTETQYF.

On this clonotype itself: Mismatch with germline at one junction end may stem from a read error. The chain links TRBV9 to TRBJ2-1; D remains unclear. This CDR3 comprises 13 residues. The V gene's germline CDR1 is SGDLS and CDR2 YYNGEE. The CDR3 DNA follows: TGTGCCAGCAGCGTCGGGTCCCTAAATGAGCTGTTCTTC. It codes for CASSVGSLNELFF.